The 11 T cell receptor beta chains given below trace back to one sample, sequenced in a study of T cells in Graves' hyperthyroidism and ophthalmopathy. Amplification of TCR beta CDR3 regions was performed using RNA transcripts as template. A set of HTBI primers served as the primers for a first-round RT-PCR of the TCR CDR3. TCRdb passed the multiplex PCR reads through MiXCR, listing each CDR3 protein once. The sample has a few hundred thousand distinct CDR3 sequences, 15% to 19% seen once; the top ten hold roughly 25%. The sequenced material came from blood. The receptors shown here come from a woman in her late teens or twenties with Graves' hyperthyroidism that later progressed to Graves' ophthalmopathy.

The V call is TRBV9, the J call TRBJ2-3; D may be TRBD2 (6 bases). The germline gives CDR1 SGDLS, CDR2 YYNGEE. The CDR3 runs 14 residues. V lost 0 bases and J 7 bases, leaving 12 bases between the germline ends. The CDR3 is CASSVAGDVNTQYF. Here the CDR3 DNA reads TGTGCCAGCAGCGTAGCGGGAGATGTGAATACGCAGTATTTT.

This clonotype appeared many times. The gene calls are TRBV2 and TRBJ2-1; 9 positions agree with TRBD1. Germline V lookup: CDR1 SNHLY, CDR2 FYNNEI. With V trimmed by 5 bases and J by 6 bases, 8 bases remained unmatched. The CDR3 is made up of 15 amino acids. The CDR3 is CASSPGQGPGNEQFF. The CDR3 region has the DNA TGTGCCAGCAGTCCGGGACAGGGTCCCGGCAATGAGCAGTTCTTC.

V and J are TRBV5-1 and TRBJ2-1; 7 positions agree with TRBD2. The CDR3 loop spans 17 amino acids. From germline, CDR1 is SGHRS and CDR2 YFSETQ. V gave up 0 bases and J gave up 1 base; unmatched junction bases: 7. The CDR3 DNA is TGCGCCAGCAGCTTGGTTCAGGGAGGGGATTCCTACAATGAGCAGTTCTTC. Translated: CASSLVQGGDSYNEQFF.

This clonotype was seen a few times. The rearrangement uses TRBV3-1 and TRBJ1-2, with D possibly being TRBD1 (5 bases). The CDR3 length is 18 residues. Germline V gene sequence: CDR1 LGHDT, CDR2 YNNKEL (reference sequence). V was clipped by 0 bases and J by 2 bases, with 19 bases between them. DNA of the CDR3: TGTGCCAGCAGCCAAGATCCCGGCAGGGAGTGGTACAACTATGGCTACACCTTC. Its protein product is CASSQDPGREWYNYGYTF.

This clonotype was seen ten or more times. The rearrangement links TRBV7-2 to TRBJ2-7; 7 bases map to TRBD2. The V gene's germline CDR1 is SGHTA and CDR2 FQGNSA. After removal of 5 bases from V and 6 bases from J, the junction contained 10 bases not matched to a gene. There are 14 residues in the CDR3. The chain's CDR3 is CASSPSGGVGEQYF. CDR3 coding DNA: TGTGCCAGCAGCCCGAGTGGGGGGGTGGGCGAGCAGTACTTC.

This chain uses TRBV6-1 with TRBJ2-5, with TRBD1 as a possible D gene (6 bases). V dropped 6 bases and J dropped 6 bases, with 14 bases sitting between them. Germline CDR1 reads MNHNS; CDR2 reads SASEGT. The CDR3 consists of 13 residues. The CDR3 is CASSPTRGKTQYF. Written as DNA, the CDR3 is TGTGCCAGCAGCCCCACCAGGGGTAAGACCCAGTACTTC.

This clonotype was seen repeatedly, ten times or more. The chain is built from TRBV7-6 and TRBJ2-7; perhaps TRBD2 as D (6 bases). The CDR3 has 15 amino acids. Germline V gene sequence: CDR1 SGHVS, CDR2 FNYEAQ. Deletions cut 1 base from V and 4 bases from J, with 14 bases between. CDR3 coding DNA: TGTGCCAGCAGCTTAGTCGGGACTGGGCCATACGAGCAGTACTTC. It codes for CASSLVGTGPYEQYF.

This clonotype was seen repeatedly, ten times or more. This chain uses TRBV4-2 with TRBJ2-3; 8 nucleotides match TRBD2. The CDR3 covers 13 residues. V was clipped by 6 bases and J by 5 bases; unmatched bases: 4. Germline-derived CDR1 and CDR2 are LGHNA and YNFKEQ. This chain's CDR3 is CASSASGRDTQYF. In DNA form, the CDR3 reads TGTGCCAGCAGTGCGAGCGGGAGAGATACGCAGTATTTT.

This clonotype was seen many times. This chain links TRBV20-1 with TRBJ2-5, with 7 bases that match TRBD2. The V segment lost 4 bases and the J segment 3 bases; nucleotides outside the gene matches: 2. The CDR3 runs 12 residues. Looked up from germline, CDR1 is DFQATT and CDR2 is SNEGSKA (reference sequence). Written as DNA, the CDR3 is TGCAGTGCTATACTAGCGAAAGAGACCCAGTACTTC. This sequence encodes CSAILAKETQYF.

The table lists this clonotype with many counts. The chain carries TRBV6-2 or TRBV6-3 and TRBJ1-5; TRBD1 matches 7 bases. J was trimmed by 2 bases and V by 3 bases; bases with no gene match: 1. This CDR3 comprises 14 residues. Germline CDR1 MNHEY, CDR2 SVGEGT. CDR3 loop: CASSYDRGNQPQHF. The CDR3 region has the DNA TGTGCCAGCAGTTATGACAGGGGCAATCAGCCCCAGCATTTT.

The CDR3 DNA reads as TGCAGTGCTAGTTTAGCGGGAGGGCCTAGTACCTACGAGCAGTACTTC. The encoded protein is CSASLAGGPSTYEQYF. The chain couples TRBV20-1 to TRBJ2-7; 11 bases are shared with TRBD2. The CDR3 is 16 amino acids. The germline CDR1 and CDR2 sequences are DFQATT and SNEGSKA (reference sequence). After removal of 3 bases from V and 2 bases from J, the junction contained 9 bases not matched to a gene.